This TCR beta chain derives from a study of blood T cell repertoires in COVID-19. Source study methods: Estimated nucleated cell counts came from reference gene primer amplification. Repertoires were generated with immunoSEQ multiplex PCR, while TCRdb's copy carries only in-frame clones and drops some. The V and J calls and clone size are taken from that table; D and trimming were inferred from the DNA. The sample has approximately 130,000 clones, around 87% seen once. In germline, CDR1 is GTSNPN, CDR2 SVGIG (reference sequence). CDR3 length: 14 residues. V was trimmed by 0 bases and J by 8 bases, leaving 16 bases between them.

The source is a man between 50 and 59 years old with acute or convalescent COVID-19. Sequencing was performed on peripheral blood. V and J are TRBV30 and TRBJ1-2; D is undetermined. The CDR3 DNA reads TGTGCCTGGAGTGTACTCCAGGCGTCGGGGGGCTACACCTTC. Its protein is CAWSVLQASGGYTF.